The following is a T cell receptor beta chain sequence with its context. What it recognizes is unknown. CDR1 is SGHTA, CDR2 FQGTGA, per germline. The length of the CDR3 is 16 residues. The J segment lost 1 base and the V segment lost 3 bases, leaving 7 bases of the junction unmatched. The sample belongs to a study of identifying expanded T cells in peripheral blood. Study findings and constraints: Clone count variance between roughly 2-week samples rose with total template count. Differentially abundant clones: around 1.2 between replicates, approximately 15 at two to three weeks, 18 to 20 at four.

Assay: immunoSEQ multiplex PCR; the TCRdb copy retains only in-frame clones and omits some. Of 75,000 to 100,000 clones in the sample, about nine tenths were seen once. Source material: blood. This rearrangement joins TRBV7-3 to TRBJ2-3; 7 bases map to TRBD2. This receptor was obtained from a person aged 18-69 years in good health. The CDR3 region is CASSFEGGPGTDTQYF. The CDR3, as DNA: TGTGCCAGCAGCTTCGAGGGAGGGCCGGGCACAGATACGCAGTATTTT.